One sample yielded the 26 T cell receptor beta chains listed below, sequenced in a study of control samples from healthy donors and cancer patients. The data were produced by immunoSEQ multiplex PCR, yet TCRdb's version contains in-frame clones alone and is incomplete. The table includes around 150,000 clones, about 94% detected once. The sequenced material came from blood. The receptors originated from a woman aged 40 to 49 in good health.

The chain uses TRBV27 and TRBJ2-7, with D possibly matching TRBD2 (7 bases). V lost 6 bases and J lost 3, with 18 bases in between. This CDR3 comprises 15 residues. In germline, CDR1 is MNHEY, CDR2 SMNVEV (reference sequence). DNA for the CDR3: TGTGCCAGCAGACGGGGAGGGGGGCGAAGCTACGAGCAGTACTTC. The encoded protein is CASRRGGGRSYEQYF.

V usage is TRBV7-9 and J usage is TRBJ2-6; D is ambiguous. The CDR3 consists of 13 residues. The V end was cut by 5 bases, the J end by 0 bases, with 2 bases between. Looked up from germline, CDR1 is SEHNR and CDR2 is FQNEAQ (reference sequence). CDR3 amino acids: CASSPSGANVLTF. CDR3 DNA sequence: TGTGCCAGCAGCCCCTCTGGGGCCAACGTCCTGACTTTC.

CDR3 sequence reads: CASSVDGGRQDSPLHF. The CDR3 DNA reads as TGTGCCAGCAGCGTAGACGGGGGCAGGCAGGATTCACCCCTCCACTTT. The chain links TRBV9 to TRBJ1-6, with a tentative D call TRBD1 (6 bases). Germline V gene lookup returns CDR1 SGDLS and CDR2 YYNGEE. This CDR3 is built from 16 residues. V lost 0 bases, J lost 8 bases, and 15 bases lay in between. Based on the CDR3 plus reference TRBV9 and TRBJ1-6, the full variable domain is DSGVTQTPKHLITATGQRVTLRCSPRSGDLSVYWYQQSLDQGLQFLIQYYNGEERAKGNILERFSAQQFPDLHSELNLSSLELGDSALYFCASSVDGGRQDSPLHFGNGTRLTVT.

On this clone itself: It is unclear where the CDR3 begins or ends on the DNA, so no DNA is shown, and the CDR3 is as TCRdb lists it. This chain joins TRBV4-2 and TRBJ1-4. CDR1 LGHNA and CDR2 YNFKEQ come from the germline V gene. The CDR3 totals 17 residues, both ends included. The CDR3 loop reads CASSQDSGPATNEKLFF.

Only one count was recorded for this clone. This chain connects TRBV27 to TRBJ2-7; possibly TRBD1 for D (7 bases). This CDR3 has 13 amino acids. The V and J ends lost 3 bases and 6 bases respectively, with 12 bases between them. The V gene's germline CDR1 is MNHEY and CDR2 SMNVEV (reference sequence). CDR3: CASSFRGEREQYF. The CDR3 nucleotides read TGTGCCAGCAGTTTCAGGGGGGAGCGCGAGCAGTACTTC.

The CDR3 DNA sequence: TGTGCCAGCAGCCGCGGGGACAGCGACTCTGGAAACACCATATATTTT. It specifies CASSRGDSDSGNTIYF. The rearrangement joins TRBV5-8 to TRBJ1-3; TRBD1 matches at 7 bases. The trim removed 4 bases at V and 0 bases at J, leaving 7 bases unmatched. Germline-derived CDR1 and CDR2 are SGHTS and YDEGEE. This CDR3 spans 16 amino acids.

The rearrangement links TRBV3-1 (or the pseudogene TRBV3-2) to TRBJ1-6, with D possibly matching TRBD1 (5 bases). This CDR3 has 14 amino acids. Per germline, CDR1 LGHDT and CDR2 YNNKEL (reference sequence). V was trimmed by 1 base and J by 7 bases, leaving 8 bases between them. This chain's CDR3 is CASSQATANSPLHF. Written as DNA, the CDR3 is TGTGCCAGCAGCCAAGCGACAGCCAATTCACCCCTCCACTTT.

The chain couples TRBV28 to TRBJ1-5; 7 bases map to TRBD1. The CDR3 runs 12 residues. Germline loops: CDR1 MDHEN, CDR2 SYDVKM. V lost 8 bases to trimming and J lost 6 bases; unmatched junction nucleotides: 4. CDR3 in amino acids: CASVTGVQPQHF. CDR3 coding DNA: TGTGCCAGCGTAACAGGGGTTCAGCCCCAGCATTTT. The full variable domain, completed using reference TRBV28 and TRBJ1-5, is DVKVTQSSRYLVKRTGEKVFLECVQDMDHENMFWYRQDPGLGLRLIYFSYDVKMKEKGDIPEGYSVSREKKERFSLILESASTNQTSMYLCASVTGVQPQHFGDGTRLSIL.

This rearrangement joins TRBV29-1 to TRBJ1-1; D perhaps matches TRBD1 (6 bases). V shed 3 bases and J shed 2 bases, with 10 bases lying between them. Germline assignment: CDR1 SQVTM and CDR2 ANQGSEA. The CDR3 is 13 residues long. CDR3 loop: CSVDGQINTEAFF. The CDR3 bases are TGCAGCGTTGATGGACAGATTAACACTGAAGCTTTCTTT.

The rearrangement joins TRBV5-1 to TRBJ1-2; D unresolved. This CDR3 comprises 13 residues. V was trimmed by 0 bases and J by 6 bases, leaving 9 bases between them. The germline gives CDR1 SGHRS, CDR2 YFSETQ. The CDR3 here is CASSLGPWDGYTF. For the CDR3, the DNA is TGCGCCAGCAGCTTGGGGCCCTGGGATGGCTACACCTTC.

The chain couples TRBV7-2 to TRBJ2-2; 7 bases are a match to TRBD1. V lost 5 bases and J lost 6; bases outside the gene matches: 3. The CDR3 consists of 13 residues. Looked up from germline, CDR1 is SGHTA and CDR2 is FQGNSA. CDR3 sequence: CASSIRGPGELFF. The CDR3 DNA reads TGTGCCAGCAGCATTAGGGGGCCCGGGGAGCTGTTTTTT.

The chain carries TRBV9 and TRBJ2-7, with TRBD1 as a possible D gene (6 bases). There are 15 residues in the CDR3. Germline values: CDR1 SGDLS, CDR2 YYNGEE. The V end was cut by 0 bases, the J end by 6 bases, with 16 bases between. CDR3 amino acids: CASSVGGGRGTEQYF. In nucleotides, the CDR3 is TGTGCCAGCAGCGTAGGTGGGGGCAGGGGCACCGAGCAGTACTTC.

This CDR3 is CASSYSFTEAFF. CDR3 sequence (DNA): TGTGCCAGCAGTTACTCGTTCACTGAAGCTTTCTTT. The J gene is TRBJ1-1, the V gene TRBV6-6, with no clear D. The CDR3 consists of 12 residues. Germline assignment: CDR1 MNHNY and CDR2 SVGAGI (reference sequence). V was pared by 0 bases and J by 4 bases, with 3 bases between.

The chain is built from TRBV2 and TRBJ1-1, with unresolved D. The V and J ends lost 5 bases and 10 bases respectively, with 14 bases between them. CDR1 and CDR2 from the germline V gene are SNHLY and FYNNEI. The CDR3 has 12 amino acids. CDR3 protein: CASSYTREGAFF. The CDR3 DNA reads TGTGCCAGCAGTTATACGCGGGAGGGAGCTTTCTTT.

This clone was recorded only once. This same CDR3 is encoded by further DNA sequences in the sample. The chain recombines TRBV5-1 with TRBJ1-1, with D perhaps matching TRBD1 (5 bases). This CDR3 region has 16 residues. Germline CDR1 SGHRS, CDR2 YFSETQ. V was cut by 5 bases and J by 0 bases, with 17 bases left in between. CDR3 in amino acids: CASRRRGGAMNTEAFF. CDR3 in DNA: TGCGCCAGCAGGCGGCGGGGGGGTGCCATGAACACTGAAGCTTTCTTT.

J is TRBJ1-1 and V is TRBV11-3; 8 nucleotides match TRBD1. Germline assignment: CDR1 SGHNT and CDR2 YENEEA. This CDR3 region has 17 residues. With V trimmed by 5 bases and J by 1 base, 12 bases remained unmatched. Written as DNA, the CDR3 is TGTGCCAGCAGCCCGGGGGGCAGGGGGCAGGAGAACACTGAAGCTTTCTTT. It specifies CASSPGGRGQENTEAFF.

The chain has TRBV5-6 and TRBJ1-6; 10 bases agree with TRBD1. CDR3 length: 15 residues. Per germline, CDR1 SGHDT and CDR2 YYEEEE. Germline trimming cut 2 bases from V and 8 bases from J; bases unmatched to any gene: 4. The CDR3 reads CASSLTGTGDSPLHF. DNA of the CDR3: TGTGCCAGCAGCTTAACCGGGACAGGGGATTCACCCCTCCACTTT.

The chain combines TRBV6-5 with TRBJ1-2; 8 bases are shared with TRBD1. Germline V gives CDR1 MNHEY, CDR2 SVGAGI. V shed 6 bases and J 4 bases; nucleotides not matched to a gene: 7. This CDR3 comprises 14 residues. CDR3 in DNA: TGTGCCAGCAGAAAACAGGGGGTCGGCTATGGCTACACCTTC. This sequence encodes CASRKQGVGYGYTF.

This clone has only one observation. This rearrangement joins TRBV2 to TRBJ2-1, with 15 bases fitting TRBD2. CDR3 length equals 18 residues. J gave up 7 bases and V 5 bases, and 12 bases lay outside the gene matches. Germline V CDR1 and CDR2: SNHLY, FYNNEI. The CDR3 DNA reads TGTGCCAGCAGTTATACCCCGGGACTAGCGGGAGGCAAAAATGAGCAGTTCTTC. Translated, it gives CASSYTPGLAGGKNEQFF.

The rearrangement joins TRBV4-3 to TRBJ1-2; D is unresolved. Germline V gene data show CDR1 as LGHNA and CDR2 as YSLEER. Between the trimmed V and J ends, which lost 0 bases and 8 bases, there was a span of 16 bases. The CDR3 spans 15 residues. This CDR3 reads CASSQDMAARRGYTF. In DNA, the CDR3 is TGCGCCAGCAGCCAAGACATGGCGGCCAGGAGGGGCTACACCTTC.

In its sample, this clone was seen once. The CDR3 nucleotides are TGTGCCATCAGTGATTTGGGGTCAGCTAATGAAAAACTGTTTTTT. Amino acids: CAISDLGSANEKLFF. This chain joins TRBV10-3 and TRBJ1-4; D is unresolved. This CDR3 has 15 residues. V was cut by 3 bases and J by 3 bases, with 11 bases left in between. Germline-derived CDR1 and CDR2 are ENHRY and SYGVKD.

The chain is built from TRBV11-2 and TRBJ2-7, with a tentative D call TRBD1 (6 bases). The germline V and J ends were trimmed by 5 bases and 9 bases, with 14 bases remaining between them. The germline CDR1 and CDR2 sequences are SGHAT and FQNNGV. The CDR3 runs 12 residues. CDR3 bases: TGTGCCAGCAGCCGCGGACAGACTGGGCAGTACTTC. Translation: CASSRGQTGQYF.

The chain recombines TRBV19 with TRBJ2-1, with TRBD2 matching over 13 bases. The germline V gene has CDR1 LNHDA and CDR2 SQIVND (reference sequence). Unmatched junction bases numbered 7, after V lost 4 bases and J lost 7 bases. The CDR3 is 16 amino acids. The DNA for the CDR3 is TGTGCCAGTAGTAACCCGGGACTAGCGGGACCTAATGAGCAGTTCTTC. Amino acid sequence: CASSNPGLAGPNEQFF.

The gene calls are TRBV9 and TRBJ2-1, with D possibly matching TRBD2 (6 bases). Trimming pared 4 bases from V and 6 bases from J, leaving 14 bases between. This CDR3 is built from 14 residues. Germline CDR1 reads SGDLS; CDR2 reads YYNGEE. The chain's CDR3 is CASSPSGGINEQFF. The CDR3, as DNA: TGTGCCAGCAGCCCCAGTGGAGGGATCAATGAGCAGTTCTTC.

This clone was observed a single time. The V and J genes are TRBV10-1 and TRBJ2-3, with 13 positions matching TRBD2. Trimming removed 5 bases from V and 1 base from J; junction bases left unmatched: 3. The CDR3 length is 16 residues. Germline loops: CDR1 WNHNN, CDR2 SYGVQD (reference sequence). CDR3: CASSFGLAGGTDTQYF. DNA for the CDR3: TGCGCCAGCAGTTTCGGACTAGCGGGAGGCACAGATACGCAGTATTTT.

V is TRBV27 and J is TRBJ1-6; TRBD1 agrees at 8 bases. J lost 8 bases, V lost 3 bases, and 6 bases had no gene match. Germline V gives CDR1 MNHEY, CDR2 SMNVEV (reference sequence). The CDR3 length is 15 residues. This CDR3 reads CASSFDRGSYSPLHF. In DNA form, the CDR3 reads TGTGCCAGCAGTTTCGACAGGGGATCCTATTCACCCCTCCACTTT.